This T cell receptor (beta chain) was obtained from a study of CD8 T cells in Susac syndrome. From germline, CDR1 is DFQATT and CDR2 SNEGSKA (reference sequence). CDR3 length: 14 residues. Trimming took 1 base from V and 4 from J, leaving 13 bases between them. It was with random hexamers that 0.5 to 1 ug RNA was reverse transcribed. From the immunoSEQ multiplex PCR reads, TCRdb called clonotypes with MiXCR, one entry per CDR3 protein. Among about 80,000 distinct CDR3 sequences, approximately 96% were seen once, and the ten largest hold around 0.41%. The sample was CD8+ T cells from PBMCs. The V call is TRBV20-1, the J call TRBJ1-2, with a weak D call TRBD1 (5 bases). The origin of this receptor is a human donor with Susac syndrome. CDR3 sequence reads: CSARVGGGAYGYTF. CDR3 sequence (DNA): TGCAGTGCTAGAGTTGGGGGAGGTGCCTATGGCTACACCTTC.